The 22 T cell receptor beta chains given below trace back to one sample, sequenced in a study of PD-1 blockade in classical Hodgkin lymphoma. The table came from immunoSEQ multiplex PCR; TCRdb's copy has only in-frame clones and leaves some out. Of thousands of clones in the sample, around 87% were seen once. Every patient experienced relapse after autologous stem cell transplantation, and brentuximab vedotin exposure varied. With magnetic negative selection, CD4+ T cells were purified from PBMCs that had been thawed. The specimen comprised CD4+ T cells from blood, sampled at baseline. The receptors derive from a human donor with classical Hodgkin lymphoma.

The chain employs TRBV7-2 and TRBJ2-1; tentatively, D is TRBD1 (5 bases). Trimming stripped 5 bases from V and 3 bases from J, with 8 bases between. The germline CDR1 and CDR2 sequences are SGHTA and FQGNSA. The CDR3 length is 13 residues. CDR3 coding DNA: TGTGCCAGCAGCCCAGACAGCTACAATGAGCAGTTCTTC. Protein product: CASSPDSYNEQFF.

The chain employs TRBV5-4 and TRBJ2-7; D call uncertain. Germline V CDR1 and CDR2: SGHNT, YYREEE (reference sequence). The CDR3 consists of 13 residues. Trimming removed 4 bases at V and 5 bases at J, with 13 bases between. The CDR3 loop is CASSRTERDEQYF. CDR3 bases: TGTGCCAGCAGCCGGACGGAGAGAGACGAGCAGTACTTC.

The rearrangement uses TRBV19 and TRBJ2-7; 10 bases line up with TRBD2. CDR3 length: 16 residues. Germline assignment: CDR1 LNHDA and CDR2 SQIVND (reference sequence). The V gene end was trimmed by 1 base and the J gene end by 1 base; junction bases not matched to a gene: 4. CDR3: CASSIGPSGGSYEQYF. DNA of the CDR3: TGTGCCAGTAGTATAGGGCCTAGCGGGGGTTCCTACGAGCAGTACTTC.

V gene TRBV6-1 combines with J gene TRBJ2-3; 9 nucleotides line up with TRBD2. Germline CDR1 and CDR2: MNHNS and SASEGT. J was trimmed by 4 bases and V by 1 base; bases with no gene match: 12. The CDR3 totals 18 residues. Here the CDR3 DNA reads TGTGCCAGCAGTGAAGGCAATTGGGGGCGGGAGGGCCCAGATACGCAGTATTTT. Its translation: CASSEGNWGREGPDTQYF.

The V gene is TRBV23-1, the J gene TRBJ2-3; the D gene is possibly TRBD1 (5 bases). TRBV23-1 is identified as an open reading frame with a role that is uncertain. The CDR3 runs to 16 residues. The germline V and J ends were trimmed by 0 bases and 5 bases, with 15 bases remaining between them. CDR3 sequence: CASSQSPQGRGDTQYF. CDR3 sequence (DNA): TGCGCCAGCAGTCAATCACCGCAGGGAAGAGGAGATACGCAGTATTTT.

The chain joins TRBV7-9 to TRBJ2-3; 11 nucleotides agree with TRBD2. The trim removed 5 bases at V and 6 bases at J, leaving 7 bases unmatched. The CDR3 totals 15 residues. CDR1 is SEHNR, CDR2 FQNEAQ, per germline (reference sequence). CDR3 nucleotides: TGTGCCAGCAGCCTGGAAATAGCGGGGGGGGATACGCAGTATTTT. This sequence encodes CASSLEIAGGDTQYF.

This sequence joins TRBV5-5 and TRBJ1-4; D is undetermined. The CDR3 totals 15 residues. V lost 6 bases and J 4 bases, leaving 16 bases between the germline ends. Germline lookup yields CDR1 SGHKS and CDR2 YYEKEE (reference sequence). For the CDR3, the DNA is TGTGCCAGCAACAGTAGATCGGGAGGTAATGAAAAACTGTTTTTT. Translated, it gives CASNSRSGGNEKLFF.

Note on this clone: One end of the junction is discordant with germline, which a read error may explain. V usage is TRBV19 and J usage is TRBJ2-5; perhaps TRBD2 as D (6 bases). CDR1 is LNHDA and CDR2 is SQIVND in the germline V gene (reference sequence). CDR3 length equals 15 residues. CDR3 sequence: CASSILGGMGETRYF. CDR3 DNA sequence: TGTGCCAGTAGTATCCTTGGCGGGATGGGGGAGACCCGGTACTTC.

The J gene is TRBJ2-7, the V gene TRBV7-9, with TRBD2 matching 10 bases. V gave up 4 bases and J gave up 5 bases; unmatched junction bases: 8. There are 15 residues in the CDR3. CDR1 SEHNR and CDR2 FQNEAQ come from the germline V gene (reference sequence). The CDR3: CASSSLAGGVHEQYF. As DNA, the CDR3 is TGTGCCAGCAGCTCCTTAGCGGGAGGTGTCCACGAGCAGTACTTC. Full variable domain (remainder filled in from reference TRBV7-9 and TRBJ2-7): DTGVSQNPRHKITKRGQNVTFRCDPISEHNRLYWYRQTLGQGPEFLTYFQNEAQLEKSRLLSDRFSAERPKGSFSTLEIQRTEQGDSAMYLCASSSLAGGVHEQYFGPGTRLTVT.

The rearrangement uses TRBV19 and TRBJ1-5, with no clear D. In germline, CDR1 is LNHDA, CDR2 SQIVND (reference sequence). V was clipped by 6 bases and J by 2 bases, with 11 bases between them. The CDR3 sequence is 14 residues long. For the CDR3, the DNA is TGTGCCAGTAGGGGATCGCAGGGCAATCAGCCCCAGCATTTT. It translates to CASRGSQGNQPQHF. The whole variable domain, remainder taken from reference TRBV19 and TRBJ1-5, is DGGITQSPKYLFRKEGQNVTLSCEQNLNHDAMYWYRQDPGQGLRLIYYSQIVNDFQKGDIAEGYSVSREKKESFPLTVTSAQKNPTAFYLCASRGSQGNQPQHFGDGTRLSIL.

This rearrangement joins TRBV20-1 to TRBJ1-1, with D hard to call. The CDR3 has 11 residues. The germline gives CDR1 DFQATT, CDR2 SNEGSKA (reference sequence). V lost 2 bases and J 0 bases, leaving 1 base between the germline ends. CDR3 amino acids: CSARMNTEAFF. The CDR3 coding sequence is TGCAGTGCTAGAATGAACACTGAAGCTTTCTTT.

The rearrangement uses TRBV5-8 and TRBJ1-2, with a tentative D call TRBD1 (5 bases). The CDR3 runs 14 residues. Germline V gene data show CDR1 as SGHTS and CDR2 as YDEGEE. V was clipped by 5 bases and J by 3 bases, with 14 bases between them. The CDR3 region is CASRATGTYYGYTF. Here the CDR3 DNA reads TGTGCCAGCAGAGCAACCGGGACTTACTATGGCTACACCTTC.

This rearrangement joins TRBV28 to TRBJ2-5; TRBD1 aligns across 8 bases. Germline CDR1 and CDR2: MDHEN and SYDVKM. With V trimmed by 3 bases and J by 5 bases, 8 bases remained unmatched. CDR3 size: 15 residues. Here the CDR3 DNA reads TGTGCCAGCAGTTTTGGGGCAGGGGGCTGGGAGACCCAGTACTTC. The encoded protein is CASSFGAGGWETQYF.

The chain is built from TRBV4-1 and TRBJ2-2; 12 bases are shared with TRBD1. J gave up 7 bases and V 1 base, and 13 bases lay outside the gene matches. CDR3 length: 19 residues. Germline loops: CDR1 MGHRA, CDR2 YSYEKL. The CDR3 loop reads CASSQVVSGTGGFGGELFF. CDR3 DNA sequence: TGCGCCAGCAGCCAAGTTGTATCGGGGACAGGGGGCTTCGGCGGGGAGCTGTTTTTT.

The chain uses TRBV5-1 and TRBJ1-5; possibly TRBD1 for D (6 bases). Between the trimmed V and J ends, which lost 0 bases and 2 bases, there was a span of 9 bases. Germline assignment: CDR1 SGHRS and CDR2 YFSETQ. The CDR3 runs 15 residues. In DNA, the CDR3 is TGCGCCAGCAGCTTGGCAGGGGAGGGCAATCAGCCCCAGCATTTT. Translating gives CASSLAGEGNQPQHF.

The chain is built from TRBV5-6 and TRBJ2-7; 10 nucleotides match TRBD2. After removal of 1 base from V and 7 bases from J, the junction contained 5 bases not matched to a gene. The CDR3 covers 14 residues. Germline values: CDR1 SGHDT, CDR2 YYEEEE. This CDR3 is CASSLLAGAGEQYF. The CDR3 DNA reads TGTGCCAGCAGCTTGCTAGCGGGAGCGGGAGAGCAGTACTTC.

The chain couples TRBV6-6 to TRBJ2-3; 7 positions match TRBD1. The junction had 1 base not matched to a gene; V was cut back by 2 bases and J by 2 bases. The CDR3 consists of 14 residues. CDR1 is MNHNY, CDR2 SVGAGI, per germline (reference sequence). Written as DNA, the CDR3 is TGTGCCAGCAGTTACGACAGGGCCACAGATACGCAGTATTTT. This encodes CASSYDRATDTQYF.

This clone was picked up one time. The chain joins TRBV11-3 to TRBJ1-1; D remains ambiguous. From germline, CDR1 is SGHNT and CDR2 YENEEA. The CDR3 is 14 amino acids. V lost 4 bases to trimming and J lost 0 bases, with 9 bases between them. CDR3 protein: CASSSRGVNTEAFF. The DNA for the CDR3 is TGTGCCAGCAGCTCTAGAGGAGTGAACACTGAAGCTTTCTTT.

The chain links TRBV30 to TRBJ1-1; D is unclear. This CDR3 has 14 residues. The V gene lost 8 bases and the J gene lost 2 bases, with 18 bases spanning the gap. Per the germline V gene, CDR1 is GTSNPN and CDR2 is SVGIG (reference sequence). The CDR3 here is CAGAPFSINTEAFF. CDR3 in DNA: TGTGCCGGCGCTCCCTTTTCTATTAACACTGAAGCTTTCTTT.

Concerning this clone: The junction and the germline gene differ at one end; a read error may be behind it. The V gene is TRBV18, the J gene TRBJ1-5; the match to TRBD1 covers 12 bases. CDR3 size: 16 residues. Germline assignment: CDR1 KGHSH and CDR2 LQKENI. The CDR3 here is CASSPPGTGGKQPQHF. DNA of the CDR3: TGTGCCAGCTCACCTCCCGGGACAGGGGGCAAGCAGCCCCAGCATTTT.

Only one count was recorded for this clone. J is TRBJ2-2 and V is TRBV11-1; tentatively, D is TRBD1 or TRBD2 (6 bases each). Trimming shortened V by 5 bases and J by 4 bases, and 14 bases separated the two germline ends. Germline CDR1 SGHAT, CDR2 FQDESV (reference sequence). The CDR3 extends over 15 amino acids. CDR3: CASSHSGAGTGELFF. In DNA, the CDR3 is TGTGCCAGCAGCCACTCGGGGGCTGGCACCGGGGAGCTGTTTTTT.

This CDR3 is CASSAPWGGEQFF. The CDR3 coding sequence is TGTGCCAGCAGCGCCCCATGGGGGGGTGAGCAGTTCTTC. The chain couples TRBV5-8 to TRBJ2-1; 7 nucleotides line up with TRBD2. V was clipped by 4 bases and J by 9 bases; unmatched bases: 7. CDR3 length: 13 residues. In germline, CDR1 is SGHTS, CDR2 YDEGEE.